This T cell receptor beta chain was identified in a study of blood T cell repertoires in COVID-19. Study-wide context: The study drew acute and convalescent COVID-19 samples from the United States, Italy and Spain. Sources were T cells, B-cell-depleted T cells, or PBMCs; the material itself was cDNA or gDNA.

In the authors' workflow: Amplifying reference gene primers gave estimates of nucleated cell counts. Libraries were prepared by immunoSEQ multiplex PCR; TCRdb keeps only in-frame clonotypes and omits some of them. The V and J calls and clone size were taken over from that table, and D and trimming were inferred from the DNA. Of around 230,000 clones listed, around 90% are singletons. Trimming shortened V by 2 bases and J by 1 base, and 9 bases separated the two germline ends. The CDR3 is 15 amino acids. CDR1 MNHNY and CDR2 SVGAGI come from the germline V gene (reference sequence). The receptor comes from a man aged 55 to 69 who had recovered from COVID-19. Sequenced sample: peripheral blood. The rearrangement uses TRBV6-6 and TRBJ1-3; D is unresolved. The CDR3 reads CASSYRGSSGNTIYF. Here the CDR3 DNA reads TGTGCCAGCAGTTACCGAGGGTCTTCTGGAAACACCATATATTTT.